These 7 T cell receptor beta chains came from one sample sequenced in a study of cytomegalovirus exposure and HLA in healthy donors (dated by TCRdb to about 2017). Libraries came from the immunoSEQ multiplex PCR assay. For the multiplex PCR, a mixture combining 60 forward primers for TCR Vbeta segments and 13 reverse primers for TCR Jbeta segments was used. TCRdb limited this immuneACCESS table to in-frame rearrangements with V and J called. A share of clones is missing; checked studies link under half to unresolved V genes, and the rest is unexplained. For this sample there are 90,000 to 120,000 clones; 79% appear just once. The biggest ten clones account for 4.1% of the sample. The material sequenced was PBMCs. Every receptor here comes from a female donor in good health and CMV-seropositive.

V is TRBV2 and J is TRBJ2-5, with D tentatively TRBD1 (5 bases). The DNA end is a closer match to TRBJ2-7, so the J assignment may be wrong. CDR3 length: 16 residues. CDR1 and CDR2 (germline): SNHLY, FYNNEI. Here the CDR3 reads CASSEGRAGMMGEQYF. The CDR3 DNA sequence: TGTGCCAGCAGTGAAGGTCGGGCAGGGATGATGGGCGAGCAGTACTTC.

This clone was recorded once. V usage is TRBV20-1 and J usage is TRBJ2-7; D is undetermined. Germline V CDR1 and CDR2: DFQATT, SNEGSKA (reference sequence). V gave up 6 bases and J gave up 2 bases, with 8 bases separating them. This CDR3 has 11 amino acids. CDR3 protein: CSATPAYEQYF. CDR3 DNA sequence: TGCAGTGCGACACCAGCCTACGAGCAGTACTTC.

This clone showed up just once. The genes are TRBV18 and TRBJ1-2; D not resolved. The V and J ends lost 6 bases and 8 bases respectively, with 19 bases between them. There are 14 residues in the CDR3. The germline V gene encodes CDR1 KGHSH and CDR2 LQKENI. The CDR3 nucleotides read TGTGCCAGCTCCAGAGTGGAGGCCAAAGGGGGCTACACCTTC. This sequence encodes CASSRVEAKGGYTF. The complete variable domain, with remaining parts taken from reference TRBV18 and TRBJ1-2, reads NAGVMQNPRHLVRRRGQEARLRCSPMKGHSHVYWYRQLPEEGLKFMVYLQKENIIDESGMPKERFSAEFPKEGPSILRIQQVVRGDSAAYFCASSRVEAKGGYTFGSGTRLTVV.

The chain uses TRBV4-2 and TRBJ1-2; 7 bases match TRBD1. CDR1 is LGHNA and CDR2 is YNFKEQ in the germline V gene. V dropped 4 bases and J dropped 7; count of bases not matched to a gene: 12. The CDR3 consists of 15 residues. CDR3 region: CASSLHRGRGGGYTF. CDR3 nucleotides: TGTGCCAGCAGCCTCCACAGGGGCAGGGGCGGTGGCTACACCTTC.

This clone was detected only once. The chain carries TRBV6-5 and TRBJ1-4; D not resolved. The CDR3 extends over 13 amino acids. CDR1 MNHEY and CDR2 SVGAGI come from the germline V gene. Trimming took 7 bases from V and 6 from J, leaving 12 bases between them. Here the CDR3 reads CASMGREHEKLFF. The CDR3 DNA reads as TGTGCCAGCATGGGTAGGGAGCATGAAAAACTGTTTTTT.

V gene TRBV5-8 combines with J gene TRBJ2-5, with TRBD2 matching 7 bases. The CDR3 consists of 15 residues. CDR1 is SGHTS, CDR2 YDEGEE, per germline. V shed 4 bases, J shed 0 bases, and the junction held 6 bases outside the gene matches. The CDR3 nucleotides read TGTGCCAGCAGCCCCGGAGGGACTAACCAAGAGACCCAGTACTTC. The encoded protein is CASSPGGTNQETQYF.

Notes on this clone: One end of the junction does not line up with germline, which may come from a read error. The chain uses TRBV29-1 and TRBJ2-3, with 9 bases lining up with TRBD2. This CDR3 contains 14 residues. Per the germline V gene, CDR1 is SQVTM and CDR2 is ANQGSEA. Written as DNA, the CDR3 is TGCAGCATTGATAGCGGGAGCGGGACAGATACGCAGTATTTT. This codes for CSIDSGSGTDTQYF.